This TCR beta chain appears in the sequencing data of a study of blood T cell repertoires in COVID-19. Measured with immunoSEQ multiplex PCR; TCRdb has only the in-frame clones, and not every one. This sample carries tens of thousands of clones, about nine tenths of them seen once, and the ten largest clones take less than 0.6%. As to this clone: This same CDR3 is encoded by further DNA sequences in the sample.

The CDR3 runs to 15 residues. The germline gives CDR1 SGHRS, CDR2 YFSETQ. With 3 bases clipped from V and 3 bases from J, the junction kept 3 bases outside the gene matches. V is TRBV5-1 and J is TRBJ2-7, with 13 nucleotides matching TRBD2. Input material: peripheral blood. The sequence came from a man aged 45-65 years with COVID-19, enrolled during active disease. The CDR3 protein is CASSWGTSGDYEQYF. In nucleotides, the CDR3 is TGCGCCAGCAGCTGGGGGACTAGCGGGGACTACGAGCAGTACTTC.